These T cell receptor beta chains were read from a single sample in a study of beta chain features in type 1 diabetes. Some clones are missing from TCRdb's copy, which holds only in-frame ones; the method was immunoSEQ multiplex PCR. The table has a few hundred thousand clones, 8% to 10% seen once. The specimen sequenced was central memory CD4+ T cells from blood. The receptor set was obtained from a man aged 25-45 years with type 1 diabetes. Both conserved end residues are part of each CDR3. Fields, in order: D gene, clone size, V gene, J gene, CDR3 protein, CDR3 DNA. D genes are given only for firm matches. Size is omitted from some rows. Given values are once, few, many or a class for expanded clones.

d_call: .
clone_size: many
v_call: TRBV27
j_call: TRBJ2-7
cdr3_aa: CASSLGGIYEQYF
cdr3_nt: TGTGCCAGCAGTTTAGGAGGGATTTACGAGCAGTACTTC

d_call: .
clone_size: few
v_call: TRBV5-1
j_call: TRBJ1-2
cdr3_aa: CASSLEPFYGYTF
cdr3_nt: TGCGCCAGCAGCTTGGAACCTTTCTATGGCTACACCTTC

d_call: TRBD1
clone_size: .
v_call: TRBV5-1
j_call: TRBJ1-5
cdr3_aa: CASSLGGQGGNQPQHF
cdr3_nt: TGCGCCAGCAGCTTGGGTGGACAGGGAGGCAATCAGCCCCAGCATTTT

d_call: TRBD2
clone_size: many
v_call: TRBV5-4
j_call: TRBJ2-7
cdr3_aa: CASSSVLGLACEQYF
cdr3_nt: TGTGCCAGCAGCTCCGTACTGGGACTAGCTTGCGAGCAGTACTTC

d_call: TRBD2
clone_size: few
v_call: TRBV29-1
j_call: TRBJ2-5
cdr3_aa: CSVQLAGVKGRQETQYF
cdr3_nt: TGCAGCGTTCAACTAGCGGGAGTTAAGGGTCGGCAAGAGACCCAGTACTTC

d_call: .
clone_size: .
v_call: TRBV30
j_call: TRBJ1-2
cdr3_aa: CAWSVTGTWAGYTF
cdr3_nt: TGTGCCTGGAGTGTAACAGGGACCTGGGCTGGCTACACCTTC

d_call: .
clone_size: .
v_call: TRBV5-4
j_call: TRBJ2-5
cdr3_aa: CASSQGGFQETQYF
cdr3_nt: TGTGCCAGCAGCCAAGGAGGCTTTCAAGAGACCCAGTACTTC

d_call: .
clone_size: few
v_call: TRBV28
j_call: TRBJ1-4
cdr3_aa: CASERGSEKLFF
cdr3_nt: TGTGCCTCCGAAAGGGGCAGTGAAAAACTGTTTTTT

d_call: TRBD1
clone_size: few
v_call: TRBV6-5
j_call: TRBJ2-7
cdr3_aa: CASSLTGYEQYF
cdr3_nt: TGTGCCAGCAGTTTGACAGGGTACGAGCAGTACTTC

d_call: .
clone_size: few
v_call: TRBV10-3
j_call: TRBJ2-2
cdr3_aa: CATGGGKNTGELFF
cdr3_nt: TGTGCCACCGGTGGCGGGAAAAACACCGGGGAGCTGTTTTTT

d_call: TRBD1
clone_size: .
v_call: TRBV28
j_call: TRBJ2-7
cdr3_aa: CASTGPGQGSSYEQYF
cdr3_nt: TGTGCCAGCACCGGACCGGGACAGGGAAGCTCCTACGAGCAGTACTTC

d_call: TRBD1
clone_size: few
v_call: TRBV5-1
j_call: TRBJ2-3
cdr3_aa: CASSTVGTASTDTQYF
cdr3_nt: TGCGCCAGCAGCACCGTCGGGACAGCTAGCACAGATACGCAGTATTTT

d_call: TRBD1
clone_size: .
v_call: TRBV4-1
j_call: TRBJ1-5
cdr3_aa: CASSRQGALGNQPQHF
cdr3_nt: TGCGCCAGCAGCCGCCAGGGGGCTCTGGGCAATCAGCCCCAGCATTTT

d_call: TRBD2
clone_size: .
v_call: TRBV2
j_call: TRBJ2-5
cdr3_aa: CASSDYGTSGETQYF
cdr3_nt: TGTGCCAGCAGTGATTACGGGACTAGCGGTGAGACCCAGTACTTC

d_call: TRBD1
clone_size: .
v_call: TRBV27
j_call: TRBJ1-3
cdr3_aa: CASSRDRGNTIYF
cdr3_nt: TGTGCCAGCAGTCGGGACAGAGGAAACACCATATATTTT

d_call: TRBD2
clone_size: few
v_call: TRBV11-2
j_call: TRBJ2-7
cdr3_aa: CASSGGTSGKGSYEQYF
cdr3_nt: TGTGCCAGCAGCGGCGGGACTAGCGGGAAGGGCTCCTACGAGCAGTACTTC

d_call: .
clone_size: .
v_call: TRBV5-1
j_call: TRBJ2-7
cdr3_aa: CASSLRLNSYEQYF
cdr3_nt: TGCGCCAGCAGCTTGAGATTAAACTCCTACGAGCAGTACTTC

d_call: .
clone_size: few
v_call: TRBV14
j_call: TRBJ2-7
cdr3_aa: CASSQDIGQRAGEQYF
cdr3_nt: TGTGCCAGCAGCCAAGATATAGGGCAACGGGCAGGCGAGCAGTACTTC

d_call: TRBD1
clone_size: .
v_call: TRBV28
j_call: TRBJ1-5
cdr3_aa: CASRGQENQPQHF
cdr3_nt: TGTGCCAGCAGGGGACAGGAGAATCAGCCCCAGCATTTT

d_call: .
clone_size: .
v_call: TRBV7-2
j_call: TRBJ1-2
cdr3_aa: CASSLDWRYGYTF
cdr3_nt: TGTGCCAGCAGCTTAGATTGGCGGTATGGCTACACCTTC

d_call: TRBD1
clone_size: .
v_call: TRBV5-1
j_call: TRBJ2-7
cdr3_aa: CASSLEGQGAYEQYF
cdr3_nt: TGCGCCAGCAGCTTGGAGGGACAGGGGGCCTACGAGCAGTACTTC

d_call: .
clone_size: .
v_call: TRBV27
j_call: TRBJ2-5
cdr3_aa: CASSYKLAQETQYF
cdr3_nt: TGTGCCAGCAGTTACAAGTTGGCTCAAGAGACCCAGTACTTC

d_call: TRBD1
clone_size: few
v_call: TRBV11-2
j_call: TRBJ1-5
cdr3_aa: CASSLDRGQPQHF
cdr3_nt: TGTGCCAGCAGCTTAGACAGGGGGCAGCCCCAGCATTTT

d_call: TRBD1
clone_size: many
v_call: TRBV6-5
j_call: TRBJ1-1
cdr3_aa: CASSPDRVWAFF
cdr3_nt: TGTGCCAGCAGCCCCGACAGGGTGTGGGCTTTCTTT

d_call: .
clone_size: few
v_call: TRBV14
j_call: TRBJ2-7
cdr3_aa: CASSINEAAEQYF
cdr3_nt: TGTGCCAGCAGCATAAACGAGGCAGCCGAGCAGTACTTC

d_call: TRBD2
clone_size: .
v_call: TRBV11-1
j_call: TRBJ2-1
cdr3_aa: CASSRTSGRSSYNEQFF
cdr3_nt: TGTGCCAGCAGCCGCACTAGCGGGAGAAGCTCCTACAATGAGCAGTTCTTC

d_call: .
clone_size: few
v_call: TRBV2
j_call: TRBJ2-4
cdr3_aa: CASSVTGKNIQYF
cdr3_nt: TGTGCCAGCAGTGTTACAGGGAAAAACATTCAGTACTTC

d_call: .
clone_size: few
v_call: TRBV27
j_call: TRBJ2-1
cdr3_aa: CASTLRRSYNEQFF
cdr3_nt: TGTGCCAGCACCCTGAGGCGGAGCTACAATGAGCAGTTCTTC

d_call: .
clone_size: few
v_call: TRBV4-3
j_call: TRBJ2-7
cdr3_aa: CASSQELRRVYEQYF
cdr3_nt: TGCGCCAGCAGCCAAGAGTTACGCCGGGTATACGAGCAGTACTTC

d_call: .
clone_size: few
v_call: TRBV7-9
j_call: TRBJ1-1
cdr3_aa: CASSLLGGRTEAFF
cdr3_nt: TGTGCCAGCAGCTTACTGGGGGGGAGAACTGAAGCTTTCTTT

d_call: .
clone_size: .
v_call: TRBV21-1
j_call: TRBJ2-2
cdr3_aa: CASSKAQTSRGLLNTGELFF
cdr3_nt: TGTGCCAGCAGCAAAGCCCAGACCTCCAGGGGACTACTGAACACCGGGGAGCTGTTTTTT

d_call: TRBD1
clone_size: .
v_call: TRBV14
j_call: TRBJ2-2
cdr3_aa: CASSPWTGRTGELFF
cdr3_nt: TGTGCCAGCAGCCCCTGGACAGGGAGGACCGGGGAGCTGTTTTTT

d_call: .
clone_size: .
v_call: TRBV14
j_call: TRBJ1-1
cdr3_aa: CASGPGGAEAFF
cdr3_nt: TGCGCCTCCGGGCCCGGGGGGGCTGAAGCTTTCTTT

d_call: .
clone_size: .
v_call: TRBV18
j_call: TRBJ2-7
cdr3_aa: CASTRGGVLYEQYF
cdr3_nt: TGTGCCAGTACACGCGGAGGGGTTTTGTACGAGCAGTACTTC

d_call: .
clone_size: few
v_call: TRBV19
j_call: TRBJ2-6
cdr3_aa: CASSILQGSTGANVLTF
cdr3_nt: TGTGCCAGTAGTATTTTACAGGGTTCGACTGGGGCCAACGTCCTGACTTTC

d_call: .
clone_size: .
v_call: TRBV27
j_call: TRBJ2-5
cdr3_aa: CASSLEGPETQYF
cdr3_nt: TGTGCCAGCAGTTTAGAGGGACCAGAGACCCAGTACTTC

d_call: .
clone_size: few
v_call: TRBV5-1
j_call: TRBJ2-7
cdr3_aa: CASSLESSSTAYEQYF
cdr3_nt: TGCGCCAGCAGCTTGGAGAGCAGTTCAACCGCCTACGAGCAGTACTTC

d_call: TRBD1
clone_size: .
v_call: TRBV7-6
j_call: TRBJ2-2
cdr3_aa: CASSPGQGNTGELFF
cdr3_nt: TGTGCCAGCAGTCCGGGACAGGGTAACACCGGGGAGCTGTTTTTT

d_call: .
clone_size: few
v_call: TRBV11-1
j_call: TRBJ2-6
cdr3_aa: CAAGAGYSGANVLTF
cdr3_nt: TGTGCGGCAGGGGCTGGTTACTCTGGGGCCAACGTCCTGACTTTC

d_call: .
clone_size: .
v_call: TRBV11-3
j_call: TRBJ2-7
cdr3_aa: CASSLDGLNEQYF
cdr3_nt: TGTGCCAGCAGTCTCGATGGTCTGAACGAGCAGTACTTC

d_call: .
clone_size: few
v_call: TRBV28
j_call: TRBJ2-2
cdr3_aa: CASSLKTPGELFF
cdr3_nt: TGTGCCAGCAGTTTAAAAACCCCCGGGGAGCTGTTTTTT

d_call: .
clone_size: .
v_call: TRBV2
j_call: TRBJ2-2
cdr3_aa: CASKVYLGTGELFF
cdr3_nt: TGTGCCAGCAAAGTCTACCTAGGAACCGGGGAGCTGTTTTTT

d_call: .
clone_size: few
v_call: TRBV2
j_call: TRBJ1-5
cdr3_aa: CASSGQERNQPQHF
cdr3_nt: TGTGCCAGCAGTGGACAGGAGCGCAATCAGCCCCAGCATTTT

d_call: TRBD2
clone_size: .
v_call: TRBV7-2
j_call: TRBJ2-3
cdr3_aa: CASSSRLGTSPDTQYF
cdr3_nt: TGTGCCAGCAGCAGCCGACTCGGGACTAGCCCAGATACGCAGTATTTT

d_call: TRBD2
clone_size: .
v_call: TRBV19
j_call: TRBJ2-1
cdr3_aa: CASSIAPPGLAGGGYNEQFF
cdr3_nt: TGTGCCAGTAGTATAGCCCCTCCGGGACTAGCGGGAGGAGGCTACAATGAGCAGTTCTTC

d_call: TRBD2
clone_size: few
v_call: TRBV9
j_call: TRBJ2-7
cdr3_aa: CASSVGLAGASYEQYF
cdr3_nt: TGTGCCAGCAGCGTAGGGCTAGCGGGAGCCTCCTACGAGCAGTACTTC